This TCR beta chain comes out of a study of shared clonotypes between healthy human individuals. Study-level points and caveats: Tissue TCR repertoires likely differ from these blood-only repertoires.

Generated by immunoSEQ multiplex PCR, the TCRdb table keeps only in-frame clones and is missing some. The table shows about 2.2 million clones, with about 92% occurring only once. This CDR3 has 15 residues. In germline, CDR1 is SGHAT, CDR2 FQNNGV. V lost 7 bases and J lost 4, with 19 bases in between. Cells designated naive CD8 were CD45RO-negative and were positively selected for CCR7, with terminally differentiated effector memory CD45RA+ cells excluded. In the case of this clone: Its antigen is unknown.

The V and J genes are TRBV11-2 and TRBJ1-2; D is unresolved. Sequenced sample: naive CD8+ T cells from PBMCs. The receptor's source is a young man in good health. Some clones in this sample may be carry-over from other donors' samples. CDR3 sequence reads: CASTSGSAGSYGYTF. The CDR3 DNA reads as TGTGCCAGCACCTCGGGGTCGGCCGGGAGCTATGGCTACACCTTC.